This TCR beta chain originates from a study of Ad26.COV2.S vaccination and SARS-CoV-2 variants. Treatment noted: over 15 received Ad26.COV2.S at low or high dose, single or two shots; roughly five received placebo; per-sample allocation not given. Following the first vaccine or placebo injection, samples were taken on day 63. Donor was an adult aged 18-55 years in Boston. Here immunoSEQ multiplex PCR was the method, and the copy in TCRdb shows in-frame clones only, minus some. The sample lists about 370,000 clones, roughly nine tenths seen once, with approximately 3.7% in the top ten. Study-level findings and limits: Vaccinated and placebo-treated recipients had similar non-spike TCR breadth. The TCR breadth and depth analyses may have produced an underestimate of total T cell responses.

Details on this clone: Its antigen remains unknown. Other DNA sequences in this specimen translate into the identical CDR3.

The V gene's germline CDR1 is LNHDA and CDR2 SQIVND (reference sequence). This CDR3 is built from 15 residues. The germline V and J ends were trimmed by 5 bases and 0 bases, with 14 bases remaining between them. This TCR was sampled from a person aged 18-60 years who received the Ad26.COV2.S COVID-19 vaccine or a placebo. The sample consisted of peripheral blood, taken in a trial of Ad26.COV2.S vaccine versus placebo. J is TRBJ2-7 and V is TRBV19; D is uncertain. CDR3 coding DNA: TGTGCCAGTAGTTTCGGCCGCCAGTCCTCCTACGAGCAGTACTTC. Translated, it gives CASSFGRQSSYEQYF.